The 17 T cell receptor beta chains presented below share a single source sample, sequenced in a study of follicular helper T cells after annual influenza vaccination. Repertoires were generated with immunoSEQ multiplex PCR, while TCRdb's copy carries only in-frame clones and drops some. Here the sample spans approximately 9,900 clones, around nine tenths being singletons. Time point defined: 2015-2016 season, pre-vaccination. The sequencing used CXCR5+ CD38- circulating T follicular helper cells from blood, collected on the day of influenza vaccination. Stated subset: circulating Tfh, non-naive CD4+CXCR5+PD-1+ (ICOS+CD38+ or ICOS-CD38-). Receptors originate from an adult who received the influenza vaccine.

The V gene is TRBV18, the J gene TRBJ1-4, with D perhaps TRBD1 (5 bases). V was shortened by 5 bases and J by 2 bases, with 15 bases between the two germline ends. The germline V gene has CDR1 KGHSH and CDR2 LQKENI. The CDR3 spans 16 residues. The CDR3 sequence: CASSAITGRTNEKLFF. The CDR3 nucleotides read TGTGCCAGCTCAGCGATAACAGGCAGGACTAATGAAAAACTGTTTTTT.

V gene TRBV6-6 combines with J gene TRBJ1-6; a weak D match, TRBD1 (5 bases). This CDR3 spans 16 amino acids. V lost 2 bases, J lost 1 base, and 9 bases lay in between. In germline, CDR1 is MNHNY, CDR2 SVGAGI (reference sequence). The CDR3 spells CASSYGGGSYNSPLHF. The DNA of the CDR3 is TGTGCCAGCAGTTACGGGGGGGGATCCTATAATTCACCCCTCCACTTT.

The chain recombines TRBV19 with TRBJ1-2, with a possible D match to TRBD1 (6 bases). Germline lookup yields CDR1 LNHDA and CDR2 SQIVND (reference sequence). This CDR3 has 15 amino acids. V was clipped by 3 bases and J by 0 bases, with 11 bases between them. In DNA form, the CDR3 reads TGTGCCAGTAGTATGACCCGGACAGCTAACTATGGCTACACCTTC. Protein sequence: CASSMTRTANYGYTF. Supplemented by reference TRBV19 and TRBJ1-2, the full variable domain reads DGGITQSPKYLFRKEGQNVTLSCEQNLNHDAMYWYRQDPGQGLRLIYYSQIVNDFQKGDIAEGYSVSREKKESFPLTVTSAQKNPTAFYLCASSMTRTANYGYTFGSGTRLTVV.

This chain connects TRBV19 to TRBJ1-2; D might be TRBD1 (5 bases). V lost 7 bases and J lost 0, with 12 bases in between. There are 14 residues in the CDR3. Germline lookup yields CDR1 LNHDA and CDR2 SQIVND (reference sequence). The CDR3, as DNA: TGTGCCAGTACCACCAGGGTAACTAACTATGGCTACACCTTC. Its translation: CASTTRVTNYGYTF.

A few counts support this clone. This chain links TRBV19 with TRBJ1-6, with TRBD1 matching 10 bases. Losses at the gene ends were 5 bases for V and 9 bases for J; bases not matched to a gene: 4. The germline gives CDR1 LNHDA, CDR2 SQIVND (reference sequence). The CDR3 has 14 amino acids. In DNA, the CDR3 is TGTGCCAGTAGTTTCGGGACAGGGGTTTCACCCCTCCACTTT. Its translation is CASSFGTGVSPLHF.

J is TRBJ1-4 and V is TRBV5-1; perhaps TRBD1 as D (5 bases). Looked up from germline, CDR1 is SGHRS and CDR2 is YFSETQ. There are 14 residues in the CDR3. Deletions cut 4 bases from V and 10 bases from J, with 17 bases between. The CDR3 nucleotides read TGCGCCAGCAGCGTACAGGATAACCAAGGAAAACTGTTTTTT. This translates into CASSVQDNQGKLFF.

In this sample, this clone turned up once. CDR3 region: CATSRRVMGTGELFF. CDR3 sequence (DNA): TGTGCCACATCACGCCGGGTAATGGGGACCGGGGAGCTGTTTTTT. The chain carries TRBV9 and TRBJ2-2; no clear D gene. Trimming cost V 9 bases and J 5 bases, with 20 bases left between them. CDR1 and CDR2 from the germline V gene are SGDLS and YYNGEE. The CDR3 totals 15 residues.

The V and J genes are TRBV6-4 and TRBJ2-6, with D maybe TRBD1 (5 bases). The CDR3 covers 19 residues. Trimming left V 4 bases short and J 5 bases short, with 24 bases between. The germline V gene encodes CDR1 MRHNA and CDR2 SNTAGT. The CDR3 region is CASSVTNSHGQSRANVLTF. The CDR3 bases are TGTGCCAGCAGTGTAACCAACTCACACGGACAAAGTCGGGCCAACGTCCTGACTTTC.

The chain joins TRBV13 to TRBJ1-2; D is uncertain. Germline V lookup: CDR1 PRHDT, CDR2 FYEKMQ (reference sequence). The CDR3 is made up of 13 amino acids. V lost 5 bases, J lost 1 base, and 8 bases lay in between. The CDR3 sequence is CASSQDVNYGYTF. DNA of the CDR3: TGTGCCAGCAGCCAGGACGTTAACTATGGCTACACCTTC.

The J gene is TRBJ2-3, the V gene TRBV4-1; maybe TRBD2 (5 bases). Trimming shortened V by 0 bases and J by 3 bases, and 10 bases separated the two germline ends. Germline V gene data show CDR1 as MGHRA and CDR2 as YSYEKL. This CDR3 has 15 residues. The CDR3 DNA reads as TGCGCCAGCAGCCAAGAGGAGCGGAGGACAGATACGCAGTATTTT. Protein sequence: CASSQEERRTDTQYF.

CDR3 coding DNA: TGTGCCAGCTCCGCATACGGCGACACCATATATTTT. Translating gives CASSAYGDTIYF. This rearrangement joins TRBV18 to TRBJ1-3, with D uncertain. Trimming left V 6 bases short and J 8 bases short, with 11 bases between. CDR3 size: 12 residues. Looked up from germline, CDR1 is KGHSH and CDR2 is LQKENI.

The chain uses TRBV2 and TRBJ1-4, with 9 bases fitting TRBD1. This CDR3 is 15 amino acids long. Looked up from germline, CDR1 is SNHLY and CDR2 is FYNNEI. Trimming removed 4 bases from V and 5 bases from J; junction bases left unmatched: 5. CDR3 residues: CASSARQGGNEKLFF. In DNA, the CDR3 is TGTGCCAGCAGTGCCCGACAGGGGGGGAATGAAAAACTGTTTTTT. Complete variable domain (other parts from reference TRBV2 and TRBJ1-4): EPEVTQTPSHQVTQMGQEVILRCVPISNHLYFYWYRQILGQKVEFLVSFYNNEISEKSEIFDDQFSVERPDGSNFTLKIRSTKLEDSAMYFCASSARQGGNEKLFFGSGTQLSVL.

The chain employs TRBV5-4 and TRBJ2-1; possible D gene TRBD1, 6 bases. Trimming removed 8 bases from V and 10 bases from J, with 16 bases in between. Germline lookup yields CDR1 SGHNT and CDR2 YYREEE (reference sequence). This CDR3 spans 12 amino acids. CDR3 sequence reads: CASSRPGTEQFF. CDR3 sequence (DNA): TGTGCCAGTTCTAGACCCGGGACAGAGCAGTTCTTC.

The chain employs TRBV9 and TRBJ2-2; 7 positions match TRBD1. V shed 1 base, J shed 7 bases, and the junction held 7 bases outside the gene matches. The germline gives CDR1 SGDLS, CDR2 YYNGEE. The CDR3 is 15 residues long. The DNA for the CDR3 is TGTGCCAGCAGCGTACAAGGGGGCTCAGGCGGGGAGCTGTTTTTT. Encoded protein: CASSVQGGSGGELFF.

The CDR3: CASSQAGTGNEKLFF. The CDR3 DNA sequence: TGCGCCAGCAGCCAAGCCGGGACCGGTAATGAAAAACTGTTTTTT. V and J are TRBV4-1 and TRBJ1-4; possibly TRBD1 for D (5 bases). Germline loops: CDR1 MGHRA, CDR2 YSYEKL. Trimming stripped 1 base from V and 4 bases from J, with 10 bases between. This CDR3 region has 15 residues.

The rearrangement uses TRBV14 and TRBJ2-5; D remains ambiguous. V was trimmed by 3 bases and J by 5 bases, leaving 16 bases between them. Germline lookup yields CDR1 SGHDN and CDR2 FVKESK. The CDR3 spans 15 residues. The CDR3 protein is CASSQALQGPETQYF. CDR3 nucleotide sequence: TGTGCCAGCAGCCAGGCTCTCCAAGGGCCCGAGACCCAGTACTTC.

This clone was seen a single time. The chain links TRBV7-9 to TRBJ1-5, with D possibly TRBD1 on 5 matching bases. The germline CDR1 and CDR2 sequences are SEHNR and FQNEAQ (reference sequence). The CDR3 has 16 amino acids. Trimming removed 5 bases at V and 0 bases at J, with 14 bases between. The CDR3 reads CASSVWEGYSNQPQHF. In DNA, the CDR3 is TGTGCCAGCAGCGTGTGGGAGGGGTATAGCAATCAGCCCCAGCATTTT.